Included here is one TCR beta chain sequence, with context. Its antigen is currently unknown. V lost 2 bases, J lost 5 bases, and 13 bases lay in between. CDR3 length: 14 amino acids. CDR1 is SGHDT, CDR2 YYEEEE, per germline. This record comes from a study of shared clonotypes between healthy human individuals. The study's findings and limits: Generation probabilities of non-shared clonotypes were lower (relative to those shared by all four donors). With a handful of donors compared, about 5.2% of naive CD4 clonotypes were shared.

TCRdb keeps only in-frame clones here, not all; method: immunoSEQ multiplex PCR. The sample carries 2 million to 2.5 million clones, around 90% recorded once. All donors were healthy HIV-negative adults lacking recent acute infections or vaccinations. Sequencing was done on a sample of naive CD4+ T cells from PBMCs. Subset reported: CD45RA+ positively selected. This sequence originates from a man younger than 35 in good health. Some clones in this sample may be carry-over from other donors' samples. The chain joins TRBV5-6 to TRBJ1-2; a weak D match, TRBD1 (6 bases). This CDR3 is CASSFSRGVYGYTF. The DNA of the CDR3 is TGTGCCAGCAGCTTCTCAAGGGGGGTATATGGCTACACCTTC.